Detailed here is one T cell receptor beta chain. These data belong to a study of blood T cell repertoires in COVID-19. Study information: Samples came from the United States, Italy and Spain, spanning acute and convalescent COVID-19. The analysed material was cDNA or gDNA that came from T cells, B-cell-depleted T cells, or PBMCs.

With 11 bases removed from V and 0 bases from J, the gap between germline ends came to 10 bases. CDR1 is SEHNR, CDR2 FQNEAQ, per germline (reference sequence). The CDR3 runs 13 residues. In the original workflow: The authors estimated nucleated cell counts from reference gene primer amplification. Profiling relied on immunoSEQ multiplex PCR, and the TCRdb table lists in-frame clones only, not all of them. From that table come the V and J calls and clone size; the DNA was used to work out D and trimming. The sample records about 120,000 clones, roughly 80% being singletons. This chain joins TRBV7-9 and TRBJ1-4, with D perhaps TRBD1 (5 bases). The sample comprised peripheral blood. This sequence was found in a man aged 65 to 85 with acute or convalescent COVID-19. CDR3 amino acids: CAGTGATNEKLFF. Here the CDR3 DNA reads TGTGCCGGAACAGGAGCAACTAATGAAAAACTGTTTTTT.